This T cell receptor beta chain comes out of a study of radiation and T cells in renal cell carcinoma (dated by TCRdb to between 2020 and 2021). As for the study more broadly: Samples came from a clinical trial, in which primary renal cell carcinomas received 15 Gy stereotactic body radiation therapy followed by nephrectomy 4 weeks later. TCR beta sequencing covered some 55 samples in total, comprising approximately 25 tumors and about 27 peripheral blood samples. A total of 4 million to 5 million unique CDR3 nucleotide sequences, encoding around 2.7 million unique CDR3 amino acid sequences, were found across all 50 or so samples.

The time point label for this specimen denotes: baseline pretreatment blood. The sample's treatment or condition label, decoded: 15 Gy SBRT to primary tumor, nephrectomy 4 weeks later. To follow tumor-enriched clonotypes, peripheral blood was collected serially from radiation-treated patients at baseline and again at 2 weeks and 4 weeks after SBRT. Every patient had renal cell carcinoma of clear cell pathology. Genomic DNA for TCR sequencing was prepared using the QIAamp DNA Blood Mini Kit (Qiagen). Samples were included in the analyses only if all quality control checks were passed. The immunoSEQ kit was used, according to the manufacturer's recommendations, to generate TCR beta libraries from genomic DNA. For library preparation, a first multiplex PCR was performed with proprietary primers, followed by a second PCR in which unique barcodes were added, and bead cleanups were performed after each round. Each sample batch included a kit-provided positive control reaction and a negative control reaction. The final libraries underwent checking on an Agilent 4200 TapeStation D1000 ScreenTape, volumetric pooling, and quantification by qPCR. An Illumina NextSeq500 fitted with a MidOutput 150-cycle cartridge performed the sequencing, running 156 Read1 cycles and 15 Index1 cycles with the kit's custom primers. The pooled library was loaded at about 0.93 pM with approximately 20% PhiX control spiked in. Turning to the authors' computational methods: The vendor-processed data were analyzed in R, and a clonotype was defined as all T cells that share the same CDR3 nucleotide sequence. In the clone abundance analyses, frequencies were normalized to the 10,000 most abundant clones in each sample. Public T cell clones, which averaged fewer than five per sample, were excluded before analysis. Tumor-enriched and baseline blood-enriched clonotypes were defined by at least a 32-fold difference in abundance between compartments. Clonotypes expanded or contracted between blood time points were identified with a beta-binomial differential abundance model. The Baroni-Urbani and Buser coefficient was used to measure tumor-blood repertoire similarity, and groups were compared with two-tailed Wilcoxon tests in R. TCRdb took this table from immuneACCESS and kept in-frame rearrangements with V and J called. Such tables lack part of the clones; where checked against another copy, unresolved V genes explain under half of the gap, and the rest is unexplained. V, J and clone size are taken as reported in that table, and D and trimming were inferred from the DNA itself. In all, the sample holds 70,000 to 100,000 clones, and about 79% of those were seen once. Roughly 6.1% of the sample belongs to the ten largest clones.

Turning to this clone: No antigen is known for it. There are no base qualities to consult, and no much larger clone falls within one base.

Study-wide conclusions, independent of this receptor: Because pretreatment tumor biopsies were not available, the study could not determine whether clonotypes were already present within the tumor at baseline. An increase in top tumor clonotypes in blood was observed from baseline to 2 weeks post-radiation, followed by contraction by 4 weeks, which was taken to suggest transient expansion of tumor-resident clones. The single-armed trial design could not address effects of radiation dose or scheduling on the TCR repertoire. Changes in the blood repertoire were not tracked past 4 weeks after treatment.

The sample consisted of blood, taken from a patient whose treatment included radiotherapy and nephrectomy. The origin of this receptor is a man aged 60 to 75 with renal cell carcinoma.

The DNA reads TGTGCCAGCAGTCTAACGGGGGATGGCTACTACGAGCAGTACTTC. This yields the protein CASSLTGDGYYEQYF. The sequence is built from TRBV28 and TRBJ2-7; matching of 6 bases hints at TRBD2 as the D gene. The CDR3 covers 15 residues, taking in both the cysteine and the phenylalanine. The sequence is cut down to CDR3 DNA, 45 bases in frame from base 1. A distance of 17 bases separates the germline ends of V and J, which lose 5 bases and 3 bases respectively. Sequences MDHEN (CDR1) and SYDVKM (CDR2) are obtained from the germline V gene.